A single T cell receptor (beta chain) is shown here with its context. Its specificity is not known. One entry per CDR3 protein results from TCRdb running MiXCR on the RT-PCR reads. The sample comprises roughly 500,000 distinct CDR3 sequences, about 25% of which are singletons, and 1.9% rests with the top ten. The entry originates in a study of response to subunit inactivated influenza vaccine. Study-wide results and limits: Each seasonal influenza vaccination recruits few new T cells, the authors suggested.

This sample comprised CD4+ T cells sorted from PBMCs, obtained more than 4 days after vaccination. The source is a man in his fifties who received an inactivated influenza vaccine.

The chain's CDR3 is CASSYSGIKGSPLHF. CDR3 nucleotide sequence: TGTGCCAGCAGTTACTCGGGGATTAAAGGTTCACCCCTCCACTTT. The chain couples TRBV6-5 to TRBJ1-6; D call uncertain. The CDR3 length is 15 residues. CDR1 and CDR2 from the germline V gene are MNHEY and SVGAGI. V lost 0 bases and J lost 9, with 12 bases in between.